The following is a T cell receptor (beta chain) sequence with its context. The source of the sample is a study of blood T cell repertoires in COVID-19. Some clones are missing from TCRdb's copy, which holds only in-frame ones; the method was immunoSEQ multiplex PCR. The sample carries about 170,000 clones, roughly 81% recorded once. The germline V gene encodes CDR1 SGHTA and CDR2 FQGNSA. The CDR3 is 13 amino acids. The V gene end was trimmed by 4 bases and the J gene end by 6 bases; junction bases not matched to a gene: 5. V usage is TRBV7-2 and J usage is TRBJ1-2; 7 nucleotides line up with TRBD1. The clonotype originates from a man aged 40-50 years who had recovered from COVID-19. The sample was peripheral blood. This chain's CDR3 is CASSWGQSDGYTF. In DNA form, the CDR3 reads TGTGCCAGCAGCTGGGGACAGTCAGATGGCTACACCTTC.